These 8 T cell receptor beta chains came from one sample sequenced in a study of blood T cell repertoires in COVID-19 (dated by TCRdb to the early 2020s). Library generation was performed with the immunoSEQ multiplex PCR assay. TCRdb retrieved this table from immuneACCESS and kept in-frame rearrangements only. Not all clones are present; in checked studies, unresolved V genes account for under half, and no reason is known for the remainder. The sample table records about 230,000 clones; approximately 90% of these occur just once. The ten biggest clones cover 11% of the sample. The sample was peripheral blood. These receptors came from a man aged 45-65 years with COVID-19, enrolled during active disease.

This sequence joins TRBV5-4 and TRBJ1-2, with D uncertain. Germline CDR1 is SGHNT and CDR2 is YYREEE (reference sequence). Trimming left V 4 bases short and J 8 bases short, with 21 bases between. The CDR3 is 15 amino acids. DNA for the CDR3: TGTGCCAGCAGCAGACAAACCTTTAACCGGTCCGGCTACACCTTC. Residues: CASSRQTFNRSGYTF.

This chain connects TRBV7-8 to TRBJ2-3; 8 nucleotides line up with TRBD2. The CDR3 covers 15 residues. V was clipped by 5 bases and J by 0 bases; unmatched bases: 4. Germline CDR1 SGHVS, CDR2 FQNEAQ. Written as DNA, the CDR3 is TGTGCCAGCAGCAGACTAGCGCTGAGCACAGATACGCAGTATTTT. The encoded protein is CASSRLALSTDTQYF.

V and J are TRBV7-3 and TRBJ2-7; 9 bases agree with TRBD1. The germline V gene has CDR1 SGHTA and CDR2 FQGTGA. This CDR3 has 15 amino acids. The V segment lost 5 bases and the J segment 3 bases; nucleotides outside the gene matches: 8. The CDR3 loop reads CASSTGTGSFYEQYF. As DNA, the CDR3 is TGTGCCAGCAGCACCGGGACAGGGTCCTTCTACGAGCAGTACTTC.

J is TRBJ2-7 and V is TRBV6-1; a possible D gene is TRBD1 (7 bases). Trimming pared 1 base from V and 7 bases from J, leaving 11 bases between. The CDR3 spans 13 residues. Germline V gene data show CDR1 as MNHNS and CDR2 as SASEGT. DNA for the CDR3: TGTGCCAGCAGTGAAGGGCAGGGGGGAGAGCAGTACTTC. This codes for CASSEGQGGEQYF.

This clone was observed a handful of times. The chain employs TRBV4-1 and TRBJ2-3, with a weak D call TRBD2 (5 bases). The germline CDR1 and CDR2 sequences are MGHRA and YSYEKL. There are 15 residues in the CDR3. V was pared by 5 bases and J by 0 bases, with 12 bases between. The CDR3 loop is CASSAPGMSTDTQYF. For the CDR3, the DNA is TGCGCCAGCAGCGCCCCCGGGATGAGCACAGATACGCAGTATTTT.

The chain couples TRBV6-2 or TRBV6-3 to TRBJ2-5; 10 bases map to TRBD2. Losses at the gene ends were 2 bases for V and 6 bases for J; bases not matched to a gene: 12. The length of the CDR3 is 17 residues. The germline V gene encodes CDR1 MNHEY and CDR2 SVGEGT. CDR3 in DNA: TGTGCCAGCAGTTACCCCTGGCTAGCGGGGGTAGAGAAGACCCAGTACTTC. Translating it yields CASSYPWLAGVEKTQYF.

The chain couples TRBV9 to TRBJ1-6; weak D call: TRBD1 (5 bases). The CDR3 length is 15 residues. The germline V gene encodes CDR1 SGDLS and CDR2 YYNGEE. V lost 2 bases and J lost 4, with 10 bases in between. CDR3 sequence reads: CASSVQGSYNSPLHF. For the CDR3, the DNA is TGTGCCAGCAGCGTTCAGGGTTCTTATAATTCACCCCTCCACTTT.

This sequence joins TRBV6-6 and TRBJ2-6; 7 bases are a match to TRBD1. This CDR3 has 18 residues. The V gene's germline CDR1 is MNHNY and CDR2 SVGAGI (reference sequence). After removal of 5 bases from V and 0 bases from J, the junction contained 10 bases not matched to a gene. CDR3 DNA sequence: TGTGCCAGCAGTCGAAGGACAGGACCCAGCTCTGGGGCCAACGTCCTGACTTTC. Residues: CASSRRTGPSSGANVLTF.